This TCR beta chain derives from a study of cytomegalovirus exposure and HLA in healthy donors. Use of 60 Vbeta and 13 Jbeta primers characterized the PCR. Data came from immunoSEQ multiplex PCR; TCRdb stores just in-frame clones and leaves some out. This sample has roughly 74,000 clones; about 79% occur once, and the top ten carry less than 2%. V shed 5 bases and J 10 bases; nucleotides not matched to a gene: 11. Germline V lookup: CDR1 SGHVS, CDR2 FQNEAQ. The CDR3 length is 15 residues. The sample comprised PBMCs. The chain joins TRBV7-8 to TRBJ1-5; 10 positions match TRBD1. The origin of this receptor is a middle-aged man in good health and CMV-seronegative. The CDR3 region has the DNA TGTGCCAGCAGCCAAGAGGGACAGGGGATTCAACCCCAGCATTTT. Its protein is CASSQEGQGIQPQHF.